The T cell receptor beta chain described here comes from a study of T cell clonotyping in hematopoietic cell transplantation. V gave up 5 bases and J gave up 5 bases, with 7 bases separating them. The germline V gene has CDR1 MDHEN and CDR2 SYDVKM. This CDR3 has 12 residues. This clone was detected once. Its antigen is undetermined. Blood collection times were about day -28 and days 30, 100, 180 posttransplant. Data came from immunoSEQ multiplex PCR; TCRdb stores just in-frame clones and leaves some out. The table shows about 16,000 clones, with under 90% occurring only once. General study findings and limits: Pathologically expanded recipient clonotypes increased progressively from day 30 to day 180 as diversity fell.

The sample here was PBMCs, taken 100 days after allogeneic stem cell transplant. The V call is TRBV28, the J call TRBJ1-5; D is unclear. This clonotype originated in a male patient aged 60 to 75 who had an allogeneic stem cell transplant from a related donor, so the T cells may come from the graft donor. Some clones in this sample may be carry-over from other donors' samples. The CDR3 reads CASSPLDQPQHF. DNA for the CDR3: TGTGCCAGCAGTCCCCTGGATCAGCCCCAGCATTTT.